The next 22 T cell receptor beta chains were all read from a single sample in a study of cytomegalovirus exposure and HLA in healthy donors. Primers for the PCR totalled 60 Vbeta and 13 Jbeta. Libraries were prepared by immunoSEQ multiplex PCR; TCRdb keeps only in-frame clonotypes and omits some of them. The sample shows about 120,000 clones, approximately 79% of them seen only once. Specimen: PBMCs. These receptors all come from a man between 50 and 59 years old in good health and CMV-seropositive.

The CDR3 DNA follows: TGTGCCAGCAGCTGGGACAGGGGCACCTACAATGAGCAGTTCTTC. The encoded protein is CASSWDRGTYNEQFF. The chain carries TRBV5-4 and TRBJ2-1; 10 nucleotides align to TRBD1. This CDR3 is 15 amino acids long. Trimming removed 3 bases from V and 2 bases from J; junction bases left unmatched: 2. Germline V gives CDR1 SGHNT, CDR2 YYREEE (reference sequence).

This clone was counted only a few times. The chain couples TRBV6-5 to TRBJ1-6, with D perhaps matching TRBD1 (6 bases). Per germline, CDR1 MNHEY and CDR2 SVGAGI. CDR3 length equals 14 residues. V shed 5 bases and J shed 5 bases, with 10 bases lying between them. CDR3 sequence (DNA): TGTGCCAGCAGTCGGACAGCGGATAATTCACCCCTCCACTTT. Its protein is CASSRTADNSPLHF.

The chain recombines TRBV5-1 with TRBJ1-3, with 10 bases fitting TRBD1. The length of the CDR3 is 16 residues. Germline V gene data show CDR1 as SGHRS and CDR2 as YFSETQ. The trim removed 1 base at V and 2 bases at J, leaving 3 bases unmatched. The CDR3 DNA is TGCGCCAGCAGCTTGCCAGGGACAGGGGCTGGAAACACCATATATTTT. Translation gives CASSLPGTGAGNTIYF.

This clone was seen repeatedly, ten times or more. The V gene is TRBV5-6, the J gene TRBJ1-4; 7 bases line up with TRBD1. J lost 6 bases, V lost 1 base, and 3 bases had no gene match. Germline V CDR1 and CDR2: SGHDT, YYEEEE. This CDR3 has 14 amino acids. The CDR3 DNA reads TGTGCCAGCAGCTTGACAGGGGTGGATGAAAAACTGTTTTTT. This translates into CASSLTGVDEKLFF.

This clone turned up a few times. V is TRBV7-9 and J is TRBJ2-7; possibly TRBD2 for D (6 bases). The CDR3 has 11 amino acids. CDR1 is SEHNR and CDR2 is FQNEAQ in the germline V gene (reference sequence). The ends were cut back, 8 bases at V and 11 bases at J, with 16 bases in the middle. The CDR3 nucleotides read TGTGCCAGCGGGGGTGAGGGGAGGAAGTACTTC. The encoded protein is CASGGEGRKYF.

In its sample, this clone was seen a few times. The rearrangement joins TRBV7-9 to TRBJ2-5, with 8 positions matching TRBD1. Germline CDR1 and CDR2: SEHNR and FQNEAQ (reference sequence). The CDR3 has 12 amino acids. Germline trimming cut 5 bases from V and 11 bases from J; bases unmatched to any gene: 7. Here the CDR3 DNA reads TGTGCCAGCAGCGTAGGACAGGGCCAGCAGTACTTC. Residues: CASSVGQGQQYF.

V is TRBV28 and J is TRBJ2-2; D possibly corresponds to TRBD2 (7 bases). Germline lookup yields CDR1 MDHEN and CDR2 SYDVKM. Trimming cost V 6 bases and J 7 bases, with 21 bases left between them. CDR3 size: 16 residues. The CDR3 region is CASSPRLSGGGGELFF. The CDR3 nucleotides are TGTGCCAGCAGCCCTAGACTCTCGGGGGGCGGCGGGGAGCTGTTTTTT.

J is TRBJ1-1 and V is TRBV10-3; D is unclear. Germline V gene lookup returns CDR1 ENHRY and CDR2 SYGVKD. This CDR3 has 16 amino acids. The V and J ends lost 4 bases and 0 bases respectively, with 15 bases between them. Written as DNA, the CDR3 is TGTGCCATCAGTGGGGCCACTGGCAGCTTGAACACTGAAGCTTTCTTT. Its translation: CAISGATGSLNTEAFF.

The chain links TRBV2 to TRBJ1-2; 7 nucleotides agree with TRBD1. The CDR3 totals 13 residues. Looked up from germline, CDR1 is SNHLY and CDR2 is FYNNEI. V trimming: 7 bases; J trimming: 4 bases; junction bases outside the gene matches: 6. CDR3 DNA sequence: TGTGCCAGCACAACAGGGGTTGGCTATGGCTACACCTTC. Protein: CASTTGVGYGYTF.

The chain employs TRBV7-2 and TRBJ2-7; 14 nucleotides match TRBD2. The CDR3 runs 16 residues. After removal of 0 bases from V and 6 bases from J, the junction contained 4 bases not matched to a gene. Germline loops: CDR1 SGHTA, CDR2 FQGNSA. For the CDR3, the DNA is TGTGCCAGCAGCTTAGCGACTAGCGGGAGGGCCGGCGAGCAGTACTTC. Protein: CASSLATSGRAGEQYF.

V is TRBV6-1 and J is TRBJ1-1, with D unresolved. The V and J ends lost 5 bases and 0 bases respectively, with 13 bases between them. CDR1 is MNHNS, CDR2 SASEGT, per germline. The length of the CDR3 is 15 residues. CDR3: CASSSHRSLNTEAFF. The CDR3 DNA follows: TGTGCCAGCAGTTCACATCGCTCATTGAACACTGAAGCTTTCTTT.

CDR3: CASSLRRLAGITGELFF. The CDR3 DNA reads as TGTGCCAGCAGCTTGAGGAGACTAGCGGGCATCACCGGGGAGCTGTTTTTT. The rearrangement uses TRBV5-6 and TRBJ2-2, with TRBD2 identical over 10 bases. The CDR3 consists of 17 residues. The V gene's germline CDR1 is SGHDT and CDR2 YYEEEE. V was pared by 1 base and J by 4 bases, with 7 bases of the junction left unmatched.

The chain carries TRBV4-2 and TRBJ2-7; 7 bases map to TRBD2. Germline-derived CDR1 and CDR2 are LGHNA and YNFKEQ. J lost 1 base, V lost 4 bases, and 7 bases had no gene match. The CDR3 runs to 15 residues. This CDR3 reads CASSPSGGSSYEQYF. The CDR3 nucleotides read TGTGCCAGCAGCCCCTCCGGCGGGAGTTCCTACGAGCAGTACTTC.

The chain carries TRBV9 and TRBJ2-7; tentatively, D is TRBD2 (6 bases). The CDR3 is made up of 15 amino acids. The ends were cut back, 3 bases at V and 0 bases at J, with 13 bases in the middle. Germline V gene sequence: CDR1 SGDLS, CDR2 YYNGEE. In nucleotides, the CDR3 is TGTGCCAGCAGCGGAGAGGCGGGGTCCTCCTACGAGCAGTACTTC. It is translated as CASSGEAGSSYEQYF. Full variable domain (outside the CDR3, taken from reference TRBV9 and TRBJ2-7): DSGVTQTPKHLITATGQRVTLRCSPRSGDLSVYWYQQSLDQGLQFLIQYYNGEERAKGNILERFSAQQFPDLHSELNLSSLELGDSALYFCASSGEAGSSYEQYFGPGTRLTVT.

As DNA, the CDR3 is TGTGCCAGCAGAGGAAGCGGGAGGCAAAACAATGAGCAGTTCTTC. This codes for CASRGSGRQNNEQFF. V and J are TRBV28 and TRBJ2-1; 9 bases map to TRBD2. Looked up from germline, CDR1 is MDHEN and CDR2 is SYDVKM. The trim removed 6 bases at V and 5 bases at J, leaving 8 bases unmatched. CDR3 length equals 15 residues.

DNA for the CDR3: TGTGCCAGCAGTTTATCCCAAACTCCTGAAGCTTTCTTT. It translates to CASSLSQTPEAFF. The chain joins TRBV28 to TRBJ1-1; D gene unclear. With 1 base removed from V and 6 bases from J, the gap between germline ends came to 9 bases. The CDR3 runs to 13 residues. Per the germline V gene, CDR1 is MDHEN and CDR2 is SYDVKM.

The chain combines TRBV20-1 with TRBJ1-1; TRBD1 is a possible D gene (6 bases). This CDR3 region has 11 residues. Germline values: CDR1 DFQATT, CDR2 SNEGSKA (reference sequence). V was pared by 6 bases and J by 12 bases, with 17 bases between. The CDR3 DNA sequence: TGCAGTGCGAAGGGGGGGGAGGTAACTTTCTTT. This codes for CSAKGGEVTFF.

The V call is TRBV19, the J call TRBJ2-7; 8 nucleotides align to TRBD2. The CDR3 consists of 16 residues. V was pared by 6 bases and J by 2 bases, with 12 bases of the junction left unmatched. Germline-derived CDR1 and CDR2 are LNHDA and SQIVND (reference sequence). The chain's CDR3 is CASSLSEVAGTYEQYF. In DNA, the CDR3 is TGTGCCAGTAGCCTCTCAGAAGTAGCGGGAACCTACGAGCAGTACTTC.

This chain uses TRBV7-5 with TRBJ1-5; the table's D call, TRBD1, has no DNA check behind it. TRBV7-5 is listed as a pseudogene. The CDR3 loop spans 19 amino acids. The CDR3 DNA reads as TGTGTCAGAAGCTGGGTTGACAGGGGATTAACAAGGGGGAATCAGCCCCAGCATTTT. Amino acids: CVRSWVDRGLTRGNQPQHF.

This chain links TRBV29-1 with TRBJ2-1; 10 positions match TRBD1. The CDR3 runs 16 residues. Trimming cost V 4 bases and J 8 bases; bases outside gene matches: 14. Germline V lookup: CDR1 SQVTM, CDR2 ANQGSEA. The CDR3 loop is CSVGGPDRGHKYEQFF. The DNA for the CDR3 is TGCAGCGTTGGGGGCCCCGACAGGGGGCACAAGTATGAGCAGTTCTTC.

The rearrangement uses TRBV5-1 and TRBJ2-7; perhaps TRBD1 as D (5 bases). CDR1 SGHRS and CDR2 YFSETQ come from the germline V gene. Trimming stripped 4 bases from V and 1 base from J, with 12 bases between. The CDR3 has 14 residues. For the CDR3, the DNA is TGCGCCAGCAGCAACCAGGGCGGATCCTACGAGCAGTACTTC. It translates to CASSNQGGSYEQYF. The whole variable domain, filled in from reference TRBV5-1 and TRBJ2-7, reads KAGVTQTPRYLIKTRGQQVTLSCSPISGHRSVSWYQQTPGQGLQFLFEYFSETQRNKGNFPGRFSGRQFSNSRSEMNVSTLELGDSALYLCASSNQGGSYEQYFGPGTRLTVT.

This chain links TRBV18 with TRBJ2-5; D remains unclear. CDR3 length equals 11 residues. The germline CDR1 and CDR2 sequences are KGHSH and LQKENI. Trimming took 4 bases from V and 5 from J, leaving 5 bases between them. CDR3 loop: CASSRRETQYF. In DNA, the CDR3 is TGTGCCAGCTCACGCCGGGAGACCCAGTACTTC.